The 11 T cell receptor beta chains presented below share a single source sample, sequenced in a study of cytomegalovirus exposure and HLA in healthy donors. The PCR contained 60 Vbeta and 13 Jbeta primers. Here immunoSEQ multiplex PCR was the method, and the copy in TCRdb shows in-frame clones only, minus some. The sample has about 180,000 clones, roughly 76% seen once. Sequencing used PBMCs. These TCRs come from a woman aged 18-35 years in good health and CMV-seropositive.

The gene calls are TRBV10-1 and TRBJ2-5; the D is unclear. CDR1 and CDR2 (germline): WNHNN, SYGVQD (reference sequence). V lost 2 bases and J lost 5, with 9 bases in between. The CDR3 covers 13 residues. The CDR3 protein is CASSEVRWETQYF. The DNA of the CDR3 is TGCGCCAGCAGTGAGGTGCGATGGGAGACCCAGTACTTC.

This chain connects TRBV27 to TRBJ2-1, with a tentative D call TRBD2 (6 bases). Germline V lookup: CDR1 MNHEY, CDR2 SMNVEV (reference sequence). The CDR3 length is 14 residues. Trimming took 6 bases from V and 9 from J, leaving 18 bases between them. CDR3 coding DNA: TGTGCCAGCAGCATTAGCGGTCCCCTGTCTGAGCAGTTCTTC. This translates into CASSISGPLSEQFF.

The count of this clone is one. V is TRBV11-2 and J is TRBJ2-2; possible D gene TRBD1, 5 bases. Germline V gene data show CDR1 as SGHAT and CDR2 as FQNNGV. The CDR3 runs to 15 residues. V lost 2 bases and J lost 3, with 10 bases in between. For the CDR3, the DNA is TGTGCCAGCAGCTTAAGGGGCATTTACACCGGGGAGCTGTTTTTT. This codes for CASSLRGIYTGELFF.

The chain has TRBV7-9 and TRBJ2-7; TRBD2 aligns across 10 bases. V lost 6 bases and J lost 5; bases outside the gene matches: 10. The germline V gene has CDR1 SEHNR and CDR2 FQNEAQ (reference sequence). The CDR3 is 15 amino acids. CDR3 region: CASSASGGAIHEQYF. Here the CDR3 DNA reads TGTGCCAGCAGTGCAAGCGGGGGGGCCATCCACGAGCAGTACTTC. Looking up the rest from reference TRBV7-9 and TRBJ2-7 gives the full variable domain: DTGVSQNPRHKITKRGQNVTFRCDPISEHNRLYWYRQTLGQGPEFLTYFQNEAQLEKSRLLSDRFSAERPKGSFSTLEIQRTEQGDSAMYLCASSASGGAIHEQYFGPGTRLTVT.

V and J are TRBV7-8 and TRBJ1-2, with 7 bases aligning to TRBD1. The CDR3 has 17 amino acids. Trimming took 1 base from V and 4 from J; bases not matched to a gene: 12. Germline assignment: CDR1 SGHVS and CDR2 FQNEAQ. The CDR3 DNA reads TGTGCCAGCAGCTTAGGCTTGGCAGGGGGTATTCTCTATGGCTACACCTTC. Residues: CASSLGLAGGILYGYTF.

V is TRBV5-1 and J is TRBJ1-1, with a weak D call TRBD1 (6 bases). CDR3 size: 14 residues. V lost 2 bases and J 0 bases, leaving 8 bases between the germline ends. The germline V gene encodes CDR1 SGHRS and CDR2 YFSETQ. The CDR3, as DNA: TGCGCCAGCAGCTTTTCAGGGGTGAACACTGAAGCTTTCTTT. Encoded protein: CASSFSGVNTEAFF.

The chain employs TRBV5-4 and TRBJ2-1; TRBD2 aligns across 13 bases. V lost 7 bases to trimming and J lost 4 bases; unmatched junction nucleotides: 5. CDR3 length equals 15 residues. CDR1 and CDR2 (germline): SGHNT, YYREEE (reference sequence). The CDR3 reads CASLLAGGSYNEQFF. CDR3 nucleotide sequence: TGTGCCAGCCTACTAGCGGGGGGGAGTTACAATGAGCAGTTCTTC.

The rearrangement joins TRBV7-2 to TRBJ1-2; possible D gene TRBD1, 6 bases. Germline-derived CDR1 and CDR2 are SGHTA and FQGNSA. V gave up 11 bases and J gave up 8 bases, with 18 bases separating them. The CDR3 covers 12 residues. The CDR3 is CAVGDRSGGYTF. In nucleotides, the CDR3 is TGTGCCGTAGGAGACAGGTCCGGGGGCTACACCTTC.

The V gene is TRBV5-6, the J gene TRBJ2-7; 11 nucleotides line up with TRBD2. This CDR3 has 14 amino acids. The germline V gene has CDR1 SGHDT and CDR2 YYEEEE. The trim removed 4 bases at V and 2 bases at J, leaving 2 bases unmatched. CDR3 residues: CASSALAGAYEQYF. CDR3 bases: TGTGCCAGCAGCGCACTAGCGGGGGCCTACGAGCAGTACTTC.

This sequence joins TRBV19 and TRBJ2-5; 7 bases are shared with TRBD1. CDR3 length: 15 residues. Germline trimming cut 3 bases from V and 0 bases from J; bases unmatched to any gene: 4. The germline CDR1 and CDR2 sequences are LNHDA and SQIVND (reference sequence). CDR3 loop: CASSMGDSYQETQYF. The CDR3 nucleotides are TGTGCCAGTAGTATGGGGGACAGTTACCAAGAGACCCAGTACTTC.

This sequence joins TRBV29-1 and TRBJ1-5; D is undetermined. The CDR3 runs to 11 residues. V shed 7 bases and J shed 2 bases, with 6 bases lying between them. The germline CDR1 and CDR2 sequences are SQVTM and ANQGSEA. The CDR3 DNA reads as TGCAGCGCTCAGGGCAATCAGCCCCAGCATTTT. It translates to CSAQGNQPQHF.